This entry concerns a single TCR beta chain. The data originate from a study of blood T cell repertoires in COVID-19. On the study more broadly: The United States, Italy and Spain supplied acute and convalescent COVID-19 samples.

The method was immunoSEQ multiplex PCR; TCRdb's version includes in-frame clones alone and lacks a portion of them. The sample includes 35,000 to 50,000 clones, about 85% of them seen just once. CDR3 size: 12 residues. Germline-derived CDR1 and CDR2 are SGHTA and FQGNSA. Trimming shortened V by 6 bases and J by 6 bases, and 9 bases separated the two germline ends. This chain joins TRBV7-2 and TRBJ2-1; no firm D call. Material: peripheral blood. This clonotype was obtained from a man in his sixties with acute or convalescent COVID-19. The CDR3 DNA reads TGTGCCAGCAGTCCCACTATCAATGAGCAGTTCTTC. Translation gives CASSPTINEQFF.